The source of this T cell receptor (beta chain) is a study of cytomegalovirus exposure and HLA in healthy donors. Study outcomes and limitations: Researchers catalogued approximately 170 TCR beta chains as cytomegalovirus-associated. Rare sequences made up most TCRs, while some public TCRs were found in many donors.

The CDR3 sequence is 17 residues long. PCR primers comprised 60 Vbeta and 13 Jbeta primers. Assay used: immunoSEQ multiplex PCR; TCRdb lists only in-frame clones, some missing. The repertoire has about 150,000 clones, 80% of them found once; the top ten carry approximately 6.8%. With regard to this clone: Its target is unknown.

V is TRBV21-1 and J is TRBJ2-7; the table's D call, TRBD1, was not checked against the DNA. TRBV21-1 is labeled a pseudogene. This sequence was found in a man aged 30-40 years in good health and CMV-seropositive. The sample comprised PBMCs. CDR3 sequence: CASSKGRRTGDIYEQYF. Written as DNA, the CDR3 is TGTGCCAGCAGCAAAGGTCGGCGGACAGGGGATATCTACGAGCAGTACTTC.